Listed here are 25 T cell receptor beta chains from one sample, sequenced in a study of glioma-infiltrating T cells (dated by TCRdb to 2016 to 2017). Sequencer: Illumina MiSeq. TCR alpha and beta CDR3 regions were amplified with the iRepertoire nested amplicon-rescue multiplex PCR (arm-PCR) platform from RNA. TCRdb reran the public reads through fastp at Q25 and MiXCR, keeping productive beta chains. Rows with one shared CDR3 protein collapse into an entry with the most common genes and DNA. The sample table contains 93,000 or so distinct CDR3 sequences; only one count was recorded for around 28% of them. Clones ranked in the top ten supply 44% of the sample. The sample taken for sequencing was glioma tissue, nonneoplastic brain tissue, or PBMCs (not recorded which). The receptors were sampled from a human donor with low-grade glioma or glioblastoma, undergoing nonglioma brain surgery, or in good health (not recorded which).

This clonotype was found many times. This rearrangement joins TRBV20-1 to TRBJ2-1; the D gene is possibly TRBD1 (6 bases). Germline values: CDR1 DFQATT, CDR2 SNEGSKA (reference sequence). This CDR3 has 15 residues. V lost 0 bases to trimming and J lost 0 bases, with 9 bases between them. CDR3 nucleotide sequence: TGCAGTGCTAGAGAGGACAGAAGCTCCTACAATGAGCAGTTCTTC. Amino acid sequence: CSAREDRSSYNEQFF.

A word on this clonotype: A read error may account for a junction end that differs from germline. The chain carries TRBV7-3 and TRBJ2-7; 8 positions match TRBD1. CDR1 and CDR2 from the germline V gene are SGHTA and FQGTGA. The CDR3 length is 13 residues. In DNA form, the CDR3 reads TGTGCCAGCAGCTTCTCAGGGGGCTACGAGCGGTACTTC. This encodes CASSFSGGYERYF.

On this clonotype: Its ends do not fully match the called genes, so a read error is possible. J is TRBJ1-5 and V is TRBV7-7, with D perhaps matching TRBD1 (5 bases). CDR3 length equals 15 residues. Germline CDR1 and CDR2: SSHAT and FNYEAQ (reference sequence). CDR3 nucleotides: TGTGCTAGCAGCTTCATTCGCAGGGACAATCAGCCCCAGCATTTT. This translates into CASSFIRRDNQPQHF.

This clonotype was counted many times. The V and J genes are TRBV12-3 or TRBV12-4 and TRBJ2-1; D is perhaps TRBD2 (5 bases). This CDR3 is 14 amino acids long. V was shortened by 5 bases and J by 5 bases, with 13 bases between the two germline ends. The DNA of the CDR3 is TGTGCCAGCAGTCCGATGGACGGGAACAATGAGCAGTTCTTC. Amino acids: CASSPMDGNNEQFF.

J is TRBJ2-1 and V is TRBV3-1; no firm D call. V was trimmed by 0 bases and J by 3 bases, leaving 18 bases between them. The germline V gene has CDR1 LGHDT and CDR2 YNNKEL (reference sequence). This CDR3 has 18 amino acids. The chain's CDR3 is CASSQDQVFRPYYNEQFF. The DNA of the CDR3 is TGTGCCAGCAGCCAAGATCAGGTGTTTAGGCCCTACTACAATGAGCAGTTCTTC.

Turning to this clonotype: The conserved final phenylalanine or tryptophan is absent from the CDR3, which likely points to a read error. This rearrangement joins TRBV6-2 or TRBV6-3 to TRBJ1-6; D perhaps matches TRBD1 (5 bases). Germline V CDR1 and CDR2: MNHEY, SVGEGT. V lost 7 bases and J 8 bases, leaving 24 bases between the germline ends. The CDR3 consists of 17 residues. The CDR3 loop reads CASIKNGQGVKDSPLHL. CDR3 DNA sequence: TGTGCCAGCATCAAGAATGGGCAGGGAGTAAAGGATTCACCCCTCCACCTT.

This clonotype was detected many times. The chain joins TRBV19 to TRBJ2-3; no firm D call. V shed 5 bases and J shed 6 bases, with 12 bases lying between them. Germline CDR1 is LNHDA and CDR2 is SQIVND (reference sequence). CDR3 size: 13 residues. Here the CDR3 DNA reads TGTGCCAGTAGTGTGACCCTGTCGGATACGCAGTATTTT. Protein product: CASSVTLSDTQYF.

The V and J genes are TRBV12-3 or TRBV12-4 and TRBJ2-6; D not resolved. The CDR3 has 14 amino acids. With 6 bases removed from V and 4 bases from J, the gap between germline ends came to 10 bases. CDR3 amino acids: CASSPYDGANVLTF. Here the CDR3 DNA reads TGTGCCAGCAGCCCGTATGACGGGGCCAACGTCCTGACTTTC.

The J gene is TRBJ2-7, the V gene TRBV19; 7 bases are shared with TRBD1. The CDR3 runs to 12 residues. Germline CDR1 reads LNHDA; CDR2 reads SQIVND (reference sequence). V dropped 9 bases and J dropped 3; count of bases not matched to a gene: 5. CDR3 DNA sequence: TGTGCCAGCATGGACAGGTTCTACGAGCAGTACTTC. It specifies CASMDRFYEQYF.

Ten or more counts support this clonotype. This chain uses TRBV20-1 with TRBJ2-7, with 13 bases aligning to TRBD2. This CDR3 spans 14 amino acids. J was trimmed by 11 bases and V by 1 base; bases with no gene match: 8. CDR1 and CDR2 from the germline V gene are DFQATT and SNEGSKA (reference sequence). This chain's CDR3 is CSARALAGGQVKYF. The CDR3 nucleotides are TGCAGTGCTAGAGCACTAGCGGGGGGGCAGGTGAAGTACTTC.

This clonotype has only one observation. V and J are TRBV5-5 and TRBJ2-3; TRBD2 aligns across 7 bases. Trimming removed 0 bases from V and 1 base from J; junction bases left unmatched: 5. CDR1 SGHKS and CDR2 YYEKEE come from the germline V gene (reference sequence). The CDR3 has 16 residues. CDR3 coding DNA: TGTGCCAGCAGCTTGGTTTGGACTAGGGGCACAGATACGCAGTATTTT. This codes for CASSLVWTRGTDTQYF.

This clonotype has ten or more counts. The rearrangement joins TRBV7-2 to TRBJ2-5; D assignment may be TRBD1 or TRBD2 (5 bases each). The CDR3 sequence is 12 residues long. Germline V gene lookup returns CDR1 SGHTA and CDR2 FQGNSA. Trimming took off 7 bases at V and 5 bases at J, with 11 bases between the two ends. Here the CDR3 reads CASNRDAETQYF. The DNA for the CDR3 is TGTGCCAGCAACCGGGACGCCGAGACCCAGTACTTC.

Regarding this clonotype: A much larger clone lies a single base off, so this may be a read error. The V call is TRBV27, the J call TRBJ1-6, with D possibly TRBD1 on 5 matching bases. This CDR3 has 13 amino acids. The germline CDR1 and CDR2 sequences are MNHEY and SMNVEV (reference sequence). CDR3 nucleotide sequence: TGTGCCAGCGGGGCTAAATATAGTTCACCCCTCCACTTT. Residues: CASGAKYSSPLHF.

This clonotype has ten or more counts. V and J are TRBV6-1 and TRBJ2-1, with 9 bases lining up with TRBD2. This CDR3 comprises 16 residues. Per germline, CDR1 MNHNS and CDR2 SASEGT. V dropped 5 bases and J dropped 4; count of bases not matched to a gene: 9. CDR3 loop: CASSPILAGRYNEQFF. CDR3 DNA sequence: TGTGCCAGCAGTCCAATTCTAGCGGGGCGGTACAATGAGCAGTTCTTC.

With regard to this clonotype: Possible read error: a much larger clone is one base away. The CDR3 nucleotides are TGCAGTGCTGAAAGATCAGGGGGCCCTAACGAGCAGTACTTC. It yields the protein CSAERSGGPNEQYF. The gene calls are TRBV20-1 and TRBJ2-7; 8 bases align to TRBD1. J lost 5 bases, V lost 5 bases, and 11 bases had no gene match. The V gene's germline CDR1 is DFQATT and CDR2 SNEGSKA (reference sequence). This CDR3 region has 14 residues.

The chain links TRBV19 to TRBJ2-3, with 9 bases matching TRBD1. Germline assignment: CDR1 LNHDA and CDR2 SQIVND (reference sequence). The J segment lost 1 base and the V segment lost 6 bases, leaving 2 bases of the junction unmatched. This CDR3 comprises 14 residues. CDR3 in amino acids: CASRQGAGTDTQYF. DNA of the CDR3: TGTGCCAGTAGACAGGGGGCCGGCACAGATACGCAGTATTTT.

In this sample, this clonotype turned up a few times. The genes are TRBV6-1 and TRBJ1-2; D remains unclear. CDR1 is MNHNS, CDR2 SASEGT, per germline. V lost 6 bases and J lost 6, with 14 bases in between. The CDR3 totals 13 residues. The CDR3 nucleotides read TGTGCCAGCAGCGTCGACCCGCGGAATGGCTACACCTTC. It codes for CASSVDPRNGYTF.

The table lists this clonotype with many counts. This rearrangement joins TRBV6-1 to TRBJ1-3, with D tentatively TRBD1 (5 bases). Germline loops: CDR1 MNHNS, CDR2 SASEGT. The CDR3 is made up of 15 amino acids. The V end lost 2 bases, the J end lost 7 bases, and 15 bases lay between the germline ends. This CDR3 reads CASSELTDLWNTIYF. CDR3 DNA: TGTGCCAGCAGTGAACTGACAGACTTATGGAACACCATATATTTT.

The chain is built from TRBV19 and TRBJ1-1; 9 positions match TRBD1. The length of the CDR3 is 13 residues. Germline CDR1 and CDR2: LNHDA and SQIVND (reference sequence). Losses at the gene ends were 7 bases for V and 1 base for J; bases not matched to a gene: 1. Here the CDR3 DNA reads TGTGCCAGTAAGGGACAGGGGAACACTGAAGCTTTCTTT. This sequence encodes CASKGQGNTEAFF.

V and J are TRBV7-2 and TRBJ2-1, with D unclear. Trimming stripped 5 bases from V and 0 bases from J, with 14 bases between. The length of the CDR3 is 16 residues. The germline V gene encodes CDR1 SGHTA and CDR2 FQGNSA. The CDR3, as DNA: TGTGCCAGCAGCCCTAGATCGGCTAGCTCCTACAATGAGCAGTTCTTC. It encodes CASSPRSASSYNEQFF.

Remarks on this clonotype: One end of the junction does not line up with germline, which may come from a read error. The chain combines TRBV25-1 with TRBJ2-2, with D possibly TRBD2 on 6 matching bases. CDR3 length: 14 amino acids. The V gene's germline CDR1 is MGHDK and CDR2 SYGVNS. The CDR3 spells CASSPSGGTGGLFF. For the CDR3, the DNA is TGTGCCAGCAGCCCCTCAGGTGGCACCGGGGGGCTGTTTTTT.

This clonotype has a count of ten or more. The chain uses TRBV6-1 and TRBJ2-7; TRBD1 or TRBD2 may be the D gene (5 bases each). Germline CDR1 reads MNHNS; CDR2 reads SASEGT. V gave up 1 base and J gave up 2 bases, with 12 bases separating them. The CDR3 length is 15 residues. As DNA, the CDR3 is TGTGCCAGCAGTGAAGTAGGGACGGCTACCTACGAGCAGTACTTC. This encodes CASSEVGTATYEQYF.

In its sample, this clonotype was seen once. It may be a read error: a sequence one base away is much more abundant. This sequence joins TRBV4-2 and TRBJ1-5, with D perhaps matching TRBD1 (5 bases). The germline CDR1 and CDR2 sequences are LGHNA and YNFKEQ. V was cut by 1 base and J by 9 bases, with 10 bases left in between. The CDR3 is 13 residues long. The CDR3 spells CASSQAGWRPQHF. Written as DNA, the CDR3 is TGTGCCAGCAGCCAAGCAGGGTGGCGGCCCCAGCATTTT.

A word on this clonotype: A much more abundant neighbour one base away suggests this may be a read error. Here the CDR3 omits its conserved ending phenylalanine or tryptophan, so a read error is the likely source. The gene calls are TRBV7-6 and TRBJ2-5, with D perhaps being TRBD1 or TRBD2 (5 bases each). The germline V gene encodes CDR1 SGHVS and CDR2 FNYEAQ. CDR3 length: 15 amino acids. The CDR3 spells CASSLAPGTGETQYL. In DNA form, the CDR3 reads TGTGCTAGCAGCTTAGCGCCGGGGACCGGAGAGACCCAGTACTTA.

The table lists this clonotype with many counts. The chain has TRBV20-1 and TRBJ1-1, with D unresolved. The CDR3 has 11 amino acids. Germline V gives CDR1 DFQATT, CDR2 SNEGSKA (reference sequence). The V and J ends lost 2 bases and 8 bases respectively, with 9 bases between them. CDR3 region: CSARRGVEAFF. The CDR3 DNA reads TGCAGTGCTAGAAGAGGAGTCGAAGCTTTCTTT.